The clone carrying this TCR beta chain was observed a single time. V was pared by 5 bases and J by 2 bases, with 13 bases between. Germline CDR1 reads SGHRS; CDR2 reads YFSETQ. CDR3 length equals 14 residues. This entry belongs to a study of Tregs in tolerant kidney transplant recipients. Method: immunoSEQ multiplex PCR; TCRdb's copy keeps in-frame clones and lacks some. There are under 20,000 clones in the sample; 80% to 90% occur only once, and 2% to 2.5% lies in the top ten. The sample taken for sequencing was Tregs from blood. This sequence joins TRBV5-1 and TRBJ1-1, with D perhaps TRBD1 (6 bases). This receptor was obtained from a human donor in good health. The DNA of the CDR3 is TGCGCCAGCAGTTCCGGACAGCCTAACACTGAAGCTTTCTTT. It encodes CASSSGQPNTEAFF. Using reference TRBV5-1 and TRBJ1-1 for the parts outside the CDR3, the full variable domain is KAGVTQTPRYLIKTRGQQVTLSCSPISGHRSVSWYQQTPGQGLQFLFEYFSETQRNKGNFPGRFSGRQFSNSRSEMNVSTLELGDSALYLCASSSGQPNTEAFFGQGTRLTVV.